The 31 T cell receptor beta chains in this list originate from one sample, sequenced in a study of T cells in Graves' hyperthyroidism and ophthalmopathy. Amplified TCR beta CDR3 regions derived from RNA transcripts. The HTBI set primed first-round TCR CDR3 RT-PCR. TCRdb analysed the multiplex PCR reads with MiXCR anew, one entry per CDR3 protein. The profile shows 300,000 to 400,000 distinct CDR3 sequences, over 20% of them singletons. Sequenced: blood. The receptors were gathered from a woman in her forties or fifties with Graves' hyperthyroidism.

The V gene is TRBV7-9, the J gene TRBJ2-2, with D perhaps matching TRBD2 (6 bases). V shed 6 bases and J shed 5 bases, with 13 bases lying between them. The germline V gene has CDR1 SEHNR and CDR2 FQNEAQ (reference sequence). The CDR3 contains 14 residues. The CDR3 region is CASSDWGGTGELFF. The DNA for the CDR3 is TGTGCCAGCAGTGATTGGGGAGGTACCGGGGAGCTGTTTTTT.

The rearrangement uses TRBV7-3 and TRBJ2-1, with D possibly TRBD1 on 5 matching bases. Trimming cost V 8 bases and J 0 bases, with 14 bases left between them. Germline values: CDR1 SGHTA, CDR2 FQGTGA. CDR3 length: 15 residues. The DNA of the CDR3 is TGTGCCAGCGGTTGGGGCCTGAGCTCCTACAATGAGCAGTTCTTC. It specifies CASGWGLSSYNEQFF. The full variable domain, with the rest looked up from reference TRBV7-3 and TRBJ2-1, is GAGVSQTPSNKVTEKGKYVELRCDPISGHTALYWYRQSLGQGPEFLIYFQGTGAADDSGLPNDRFFAVRPEGSVSTLKIQRTERGDSAVYLCASGWGLSSYNEQFFGPGTRLTVL.

V is TRBV15 and J is TRBJ2-7, with D possibly TRBD2 on 6 matching bases. This CDR3 comprises 14 residues. Between the trimmed V and J ends, which lost 3 bases and 1 base, there was a span of 10 bases. Per the germline V gene, CDR1 is LNHNV and CDR2 is YYDKDF (reference sequence). CDR3: CATSSRGDSYEQYF. CDR3 sequence (DNA): TGTGCCACCAGCAGTCGCGGGGATTCCTACGAGCAGTACTTC.

This clonotype was observed many times. The chain uses TRBV20-1 and TRBJ2-4; D may be TRBD2 (5 bases). The V end was cut by 3 bases, the J end by 7 bases, with 13 bases between. The CDR3 consists of 13 residues. Germline V lookup: CDR1 DFQATT, CDR2 SNEGSKA (reference sequence). This CDR3 is CSASGLAGNIQYF. In nucleotides, the CDR3 is TGCAGTGCTAGTGGGCTAGCCGGGAACATTCAGTACTTC.

This clonotype was picked up many times. The V and J genes are TRBV20-1 and TRBJ2-3, with D possibly matching TRBD1 (5 bases). CDR1 and CDR2 (germline): DFQATT, SNEGSKA (reference sequence). CDR3 length: 13 amino acids. Between the trimmed V and J ends, which lost 5 bases and 3 bases, there was a span of 12 bases. The CDR3 DNA reads as TGCAGTGCTTTTACGACAGTTACAGATACGCAGTATTTT. It is translated as CSAFTTVTDTQYF.

This clonotype showed up just a few times. V and J are TRBV15 and TRBJ2-4; D possibly uses TRBD1 or TRBD2 (5 bases each). V was trimmed by 4 bases and J by 0 bases, leaving 16 bases between them. Germline values: CDR1 LNHNV, CDR2 YYDKDF (reference sequence). This CDR3 contains 17 residues. The CDR3 bases are TGTGCCACCAGCACCCCTTCGGGGCTACTAGCCAAAAACATTCAGTACTTC. This codes for CATSTPSGLLAKNIQYF. Full variable domain (outside the CDR3, taken from reference TRBV15 and TRBJ2-4): DAMVIQNPRYQVTQFGKPVTLSCSQTLNHNVMYWYQQKSSQAPKLLFHYYDKDFNNEADTPDNFQSRRPNTSFCFLDIRSPGLGDTAMYLCATSTPSGLLAKNIQYFGAGTRLSVL.

This clonotype was seen only a few times. The chain recombines TRBV5-1 with TRBJ1-2, with unresolved D. The CDR3 length is 14 residues. Trimming left V 0 bases short and J 8 bases short, with 14 bases between. Germline-derived CDR1 and CDR2 are SGHRS and YFSETQ. CDR3 protein: CASSLGSPQEGYTF. The DNA for the CDR3 is TGCGCCAGCAGCTTGGGGTCCCCCCAGGAGGGCTACACCTTC. The variable domain in full, completed from reference TRBV5-1 and TRBJ1-2, reads KAGVTQTPRYLIKTRGQQVTLSCSPISGHRSVSWYQQTPGQGLQFLFEYFSETQRNKGNFPGRFSGRQFSNSRSEMNVSTLELGDSALYLCASSLGSPQEGYTFGSGTRLTVV.

This clonotype has at least ten counts. Sequence at one end of the junction differs from germline and may be a read error. The chain recombines TRBV5-1 with TRBJ2-1; D is possibly TRBD1 (7 bases). This CDR3 has 15 amino acids. Germline CDR1 SGHRS, CDR2 YFSETQ. CDR3 in amino acids: CASSLQGGSYNEQFF. The CDR3 region has the DNA TGTGCCAGCAGCCTCCAGGGGGGCTCCTACAATGAGCAGTTCTTC.

The sample holds many counts of this clonotype. The chain has TRBV5-6 and TRBJ1-6; tentatively, D is TRBD1 (6 bases). The V gene lost 1 base and the J gene lost 7 bases, with 15 bases spanning the gap. Germline V gene sequence: CDR1 SGHDT, CDR2 YYEEEE. The CDR3 totals 16 residues. CDR3 amino acids: CASSLRTGQWNSPLHF. In DNA form, the CDR3 reads TGTGCCAGCAGCTTGCGTACCGGACAGTGGAATTCACCCCTCCACTTT.

This clonotype was counted only a few times. The chain uses TRBV28 and TRBJ1-1; D is possibly TRBD1 (6 bases). CDR3 length: 16 residues. CDR1 is MDHEN and CDR2 is SYDVKM in the germline V gene. Trimming took off 2 bases at V and 0 bases at J, with 13 bases between the two ends. The CDR3 protein is CASSLAFGQMNTEAFF. CDR3 sequence (DNA): TGTGCCAGCAGTTTAGCCTTTGGACAGATGAACACTGAAGCTTTCTTT.

This chain links TRBV27 with TRBJ1-6, with D maybe TRBD1 (6 bases). The CDR3 is made up of 15 amino acids. The V end lost 6 bases, the J end lost 14 bases, and 23 bases lay between the germline ends. Germline CDR1 MNHEY, CDR2 SMNVEV (reference sequence). This chain's CDR3 is CASSKTPRQAATLHF. DNA for the CDR3: TGTGCCAGCAGCAAAACGCCAAGACAGGCGGCGACCCTCCACTTT.

About this clonotype itself: Sequence at one end of the junction differs from germline and may be a read error. V and J are TRBV19 and TRBJ2-6; 8 nucleotides agree with TRBD1. Per the germline V gene, CDR1 is LNHDA and CDR2 is SQIVND (reference sequence). The CDR3 totals 17 residues. The CDR3 DNA reads as TGTGCCAGTAGTTTCCGGGACAGGCACTCTGTGGCCAACGTCCTGACTTTC. Its protein is CASSFRDRHSVANVLTF.

This clonotype showed up many times. V and J are TRBV15 and TRBJ1-5; 8 bases are a match to TRBD1. V shed 0 bases and J 1 base; nucleotides not matched to a gene: 2. CDR1 LNHNV and CDR2 YYDKDF come from the germline V gene (reference sequence). The CDR3 loop spans 16 amino acids. The CDR3 bases are TGTGCCACCAGCAGAGAACAGGGGGAGAGCAATCAGCCCCAGCATTTT. The encoded protein is CATSREQGESNQPQHF.

The rearrangement uses TRBV6-1 and TRBJ1-3; D call uncertain. The CDR3 loop spans 15 amino acids. Trimming took off 10 bases at V and 0 bases at J, with 16 bases between the two ends. Germline V gene data show CDR1 as MNHNS and CDR2 as SASEGT. As DNA, the CDR3 is TGTGCCACCCGTTTGGACGGATTCTCTGGAAACACCATATATTTT. Its translation: CATRLDGFSGNTIYF.

This clonotype occurred many times. The chain carries TRBV18 and TRBJ1-2, with 7 nucleotides matching TRBD1. Germline lookup yields CDR1 KGHSH and CDR2 LQKENI. V was clipped by 3 bases and J by 4 bases; unmatched bases: 8. The CDR3 is 15 amino acids. The chain's CDR3 is CASSPLEGAVYGYTF. The DNA of the CDR3 is TGTGCCAGCTCACCCCTCGAGGGGGCAGTCTATGGCTACACCTTC.

This clonotype was counted only a few times. The V call is TRBV5-8, the J call TRBJ1-1; D remains unclear. Trimming stripped 4 bases from V and 8 bases from J, with 9 bases between. Germline V gene sequence: CDR1 SGHTS, CDR2 YDEGEE. The CDR3 runs 11 residues. This CDR3 reads CASSIIREAFF. CDR3 DNA sequence: TGTGCCAGCAGCATTATTAGAGAAGCTTTCTTT.

This clonotype was observed a few times. This sequence may be a read error, since a much larger clone differs from it by one base. V usage is TRBV5-1 and J usage is TRBJ1-1, with D uncertain. The CDR3 runs 15 residues. Germline CDR1 SGHRS, CDR2 YFSETQ. CDR3 coding DNA: TGCGCCAGCAGCTATCAGACGGTAGGGAACGCTGAAGCTTTCTTT. It translates to CASSYQTVGNAEAFF.

Many counts were recorded for this clonotype. The chain carries TRBV12-3 or TRBV12-4 and TRBJ2-2, with 9 bases that match TRBD1. The CDR3 is 15 residues long. The junction had 2 bases not matched to a gene; V was cut back by 1 base and J by 5 bases. CDR3 coding DNA: TGTGCCAGCAGTTTAGTGACAGGGGGAACCGGGGAGCTGTTTTTT. Translating gives CASSLVTGGTGELFF.

J is TRBJ2-7 and V is TRBV5-1; a weak D match, TRBD2 (6 bases). CDR1 and CDR2 from the germline V gene are SGHRS and YFSETQ. The V end lost 1 base, the J end lost 1 base, and 12 bases lay between the germline ends. CDR3 length equals 15 residues. The CDR3 region has the DNA TGCGCCAGCAGCTTGTCGGGGACTCAATCCTACGAGCAGTACTTC. Translated: CASSLSGTQSYEQYF.

In this sample, this clonotype turned up many times. The chain employs TRBV7-9 and TRBJ2-7, with 8 bases matching TRBD2. Germline lookup yields CDR1 SEHNR and CDR2 FQNEAQ (reference sequence). The CDR3 runs 17 residues. V shed 5 bases, J shed 3 bases, and the junction held 15 bases outside the gene matches. CDR3 sequence: CASSPLESGRVLYEQYF. The CDR3 DNA sequence: TGTGCCAGCAGCCCATTAGAGTCCGGGAGGGTTCTCTACGAGCAGTACTTC. The full variable domain, its missing parts supplied by reference TRBV7-9 and TRBJ2-7, is DTGVSQNPRHKITKRGQNVTFRCDPISEHNRLYWYRQTLGQGPEFLTYFQNEAQLEKSRLLSDRFSAERPKGSFSTLEIQRTEQGDSAMYLCASSPLESGRVLYEQYFGPGTRLTVT.

The chain is built from TRBV2 and TRBJ2-1; D gene ambiguous. CDR3 length: 13 residues. Trimming removed 4 bases at V and 4 bases at J, with 8 bases between. From germline, CDR1 is SNHLY and CDR2 FYNNEI. For the CDR3, the DNA is TGTGCCAGCAGTGGAGTCTTGTACAATGAGCAGTTCTTC. Protein product: CASSGVLYNEQFF.

This clonotype was observed at least ten times. The genes are TRBV12-3 or TRBV12-4 and TRBJ1-6, with no clear D. Trimming took off 3 bases at V and 14 bases at J, with 11 bases between the two ends. The CDR3 is 12 amino acids. The CDR3 loop is CASSFDYFTLHF. CDR3 DNA sequence: TGTGCCAGCAGTTTTGATTACTTCACCCTCCACTTT.

V and J are TRBV5-4 and TRBJ1-1; no definite D call. Germline values: CDR1 SGHNT, CDR2 YYREEE (reference sequence). This CDR3 has 13 residues. V was clipped by 1 base and J by 8 bases, with 12 bases between them. This CDR3 is CASSLLGVDEAFF. In DNA form, the CDR3 reads TGTGCCAGCAGCTTGTTAGGCGTAGACGAAGCTTTCTTT.

This clonotype was detected ten times or more. V is TRBV5-1 and J is TRBJ1-1, with D perhaps TRBD1 (5 bases). Trimming stripped 7 bases from V and 1 base from J, with 17 bases between. The CDR3 extends over 15 amino acids. CDR1 is SGHRS, CDR2 YFSETQ, per germline. This CDR3 reads CASSSGSRENTEAFF. Written as DNA, the CDR3 is TGCGCCAGCTCGAGTGGGAGCAGGGAGAACACTGAAGCTTTCTTT.

The sample holds many counts of this clonotype. The chain links TRBV30 to TRBJ1-1; 8 bases map to TRBD1. The ends lost 8 bases at V and 7 bases at J; junction bases unmatched: 9. This CDR3 has 12 amino acids. The germline V gene has CDR1 GTSNPN and CDR2 SVGIG (reference sequence). Written as DNA, the CDR3 is TGTGCCACCTCGACAGGGGTCGGTGAAGCTTTCTTT. It translates to CATSTGVGEAFF.

In its sample, this clonotype was seen a few times. The chain joins TRBV27 to TRBJ2-7; the D is unclear. The CDR3 covers 11 residues. The V gene's germline CDR1 is MNHEY and CDR2 SMNVEV (reference sequence). The germline V and J ends were trimmed by 6 bases and 5 bases, with 8 bases remaining between them. The CDR3 region has the DNA TGTGCCAGCAGAGGAAGCAACGAGCAGTACTTC. Encoded protein: CASRGSNEQYF.

The chain is built from TRBV6-5 and TRBJ2-2; D is perhaps TRBD2 (6 bases). Germline assignment: CDR1 MNHEY and CDR2 SVGAGI. Trimming stripped 0 bases from V and 1 base from J, with 9 bases between. The length of the CDR3 is 16 residues. CDR3 in amino acids: CASSYSVAENTGELFF. The DNA for the CDR3 is TGTGCCAGCAGTTACTCGGTAGCGGAGAACACCGGGGAGCTGTTTTTT.

J is TRBJ2-3 and V is TRBV20-1; TRBD2 matches 9 bases. J lost 4 bases, V lost 0 bases, and 8 bases had no gene match. The germline gives CDR1 DFQATT, CDR2 SNEGSKA (reference sequence). This CDR3 has 16 residues. CDR3: CSARDSSGSGADTQYF. Here the CDR3 DNA reads TGCAGTGCTAGAGATAGTAGCGGGAGTGGAGCAGATACGCAGTATTTT.

This clonotype was detected many times. The gene calls are TRBV7-9 and TRBJ2-1; a possible D gene is TRBD2 (6 bases). The CDR3 covers 16 residues. CDR1 is SEHNR and CDR2 is FQNEAQ in the germline V gene (reference sequence). V was clipped by 1 base and J by 10 bases, with 20 bases between them. CDR3 in amino acids: CASSLEDGRWISEQFF. For the CDR3, the DNA is TGTGCCAGCAGCTTAGAAGACGGGAGATGGATCAGCGAGCAGTTCTTC. Filled out from reference TRBV7-9 and TRBJ2-1, the complete variable domain reads DTGVSQNPRHKITKRGQNVTFRCDPISEHNRLYWYRQTLGQGPEFLTYFQNEAQLEKSRLLSDRFSAERPKGSFSTLEIQRTEQGDSAMYLCASSLEDGRWISEQFFGPGTRLTVL.

CDR3 sequence reads: CASSYSGRDEQFF. The CDR3 region has the DNA TGTGCCAGCAGCTACAGCGGGAGGGATGAGCAGTTCTTC. This chain connects TRBV7-6 to TRBJ2-1, with TRBD2 matching over 10 bases. After removal of 4 bases from V and 8 bases from J, the junction contained 2 bases not matched to a gene. The CDR3 covers 13 residues. Germline V CDR1 and CDR2: SGHVS, FNYEAQ.

Comment on this clonotype: A much larger clonotype is one base distant, so this may be a read error. The chain carries TRBV5-6 and TRBJ2-3; 9 positions match TRBD1. Per the germline V gene, CDR1 is SGHDT and CDR2 is YYEEEE. The CDR3 runs to 15 residues. V trimming: 3 bases; J trimming: 2 bases; junction bases outside the gene matches: 4. This chain's CDR3 is CASSSDRGLTDTQYF. DNA for the CDR3: TGTGCCAGCAGCTCGGACAGGGGCCTCACAGATACGCAGTATTTT.